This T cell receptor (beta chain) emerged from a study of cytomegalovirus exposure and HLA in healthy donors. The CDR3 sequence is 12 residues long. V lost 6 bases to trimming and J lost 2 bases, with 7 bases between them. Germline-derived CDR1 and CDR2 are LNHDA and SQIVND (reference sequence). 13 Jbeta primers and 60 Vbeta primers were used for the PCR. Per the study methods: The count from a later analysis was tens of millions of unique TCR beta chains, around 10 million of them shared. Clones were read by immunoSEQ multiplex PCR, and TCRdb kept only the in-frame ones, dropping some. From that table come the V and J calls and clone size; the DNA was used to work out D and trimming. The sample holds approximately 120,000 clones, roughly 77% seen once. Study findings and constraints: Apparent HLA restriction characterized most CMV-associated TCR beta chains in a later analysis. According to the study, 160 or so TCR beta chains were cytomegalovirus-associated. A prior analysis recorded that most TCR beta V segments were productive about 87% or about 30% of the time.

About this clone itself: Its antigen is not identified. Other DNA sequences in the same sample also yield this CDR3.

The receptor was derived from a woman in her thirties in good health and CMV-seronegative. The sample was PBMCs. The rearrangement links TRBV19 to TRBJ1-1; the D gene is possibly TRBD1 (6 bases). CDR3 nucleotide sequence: TGTGCCAGTAGGGACAGAAACACTGAAGCTTTCTTT. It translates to CASRDRNTEAFF. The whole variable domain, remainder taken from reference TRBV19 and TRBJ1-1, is DGGITQSPKYLFRKEGQNVTLSCEQNLNHDAMYWYRQDPGQGLRLIYYSQIVNDFQKGDIAEGYSVSREKKESFPLTVTSAQKNPTAFYLCASRDRNTEAFFGQGTRLTVV.